These 26 T cell receptor beta chains were sequenced from one sample in a study of cytomegalovirus exposure and HLA in healthy donors. 60 Vbeta and 13 Jbeta primers were used in PCR. The table came from immunoSEQ multiplex PCR; TCRdb's copy has only in-frame clones and leaves some out. Altogether more than 85,000 clones are present, around 76% being singletons, with the ten largest covering 3% to 4.5%. Sequenced sample: PBMCs. Source of these receptors: a woman aged 45-59 years in good health and CMV-seropositive.

This clone was detected only a few times. This chain uses TRBV6-5 with TRBJ1-2; possibly TRBD1 for D (5 bases). With 2 bases removed from V and 4 bases from J, the gap between germline ends came to 14 bases. Germline V gene lookup returns CDR1 MNHEY and CDR2 SVGAGI. This CDR3 region has 15 residues. The CDR3: CASSYGEGTGYGYTF. In DNA form, the CDR3 reads TGTGCCAGCAGTTACGGGGAGGGGACCGGCTATGGCTACACCTTC.

This clone came up a few times. The rearrangement joins TRBV5-5 to TRBJ2-7; 7 bases are shared with TRBD1. The junction had 8 bases not matched to a gene; V was cut back by 4 bases and J by 7 bases. Germline CDR1 reads SGHKS; CDR2 reads YYEKEE (reference sequence). This CDR3 has 13 residues. CDR3 nucleotides: TGTGCCAGCAGCGAACAGGGGAGTGGGGAGCAGTACTTC. It is translated as CASSEQGSGEQYF.

CDR3 region: CATSSSRGYGYTF. CDR3 nucleotide sequence: TGTGCCACCAGCTCCTCCCGGGGATATGGCTACACCTTC. The chain has TRBV15 and TRBJ1-2, with D hard to call. This CDR3 has 13 amino acids. Trimming took 5 bases from V and 5 from J, leaving 12 bases between them. Per germline, CDR1 LNHNV and CDR2 YYDKDF (reference sequence).

CDR3 amino acids: CASRAEAAQPQHF. CDR3 DNA sequence: TGTGCCAGCAGGGCGGAGGCGGCTCAGCCCCAGCATTTT. The genes are TRBV6-5 and TRBJ1-5; no clear D. This CDR3 is 13 amino acids long. Germline V gene data show CDR1 as MNHEY and CDR2 as SVGAGI. V was pared by 6 bases and J by 6 bases, with 12 bases between.

Only a few counts were recorded for this clone. The rearrangement joins TRBV5-1 to TRBJ1-1; 9 bases are shared with TRBD1. The germline V gene encodes CDR1 SGHRS and CDR2 YFSETQ. V was pared by 6 bases and J by 4 bases, with 7 bases of the junction left unmatched. The CDR3 runs 14 residues. CDR3 amino acids: CASTGQGLRTEAFF. The CDR3 bases are TGCGCCAGCACGGGACAGGGTTTGCGCACTGAAGCTTTCTTT.

The chain joins TRBV4-1 to TRBJ2-7, with D unclear. V lost 0 bases to trimming and J lost 1 base, with 7 bases between them. The germline CDR1 and CDR2 sequences are MGHRA and YSYEKL. The CDR3 has 14 residues. The CDR3 spells CASSQDGVSYEQYF. The CDR3 nucleotides read TGCGCCAGCAGCCAAGATGGAGTTTCCTACGAGCAGTACTTC.

Notes on this clone: Other DNA sequences in this sample translate to the same CDR3. This sequence joins TRBV9 and TRBJ2-7; 11 positions match TRBD1. CDR1 is SGDLS and CDR2 is YYNGEE in the germline V gene. Germline trimming cut 3 bases from V and 3 bases from J; bases unmatched to any gene: 5. CDR3 length equals 15 residues. CDR3 coding DNA: TGTGCCAGCAGCGGTTCCGGGACAGGGGGCTACGAGCAGTACTTC. Protein sequence: CASSGSGTGGYEQYF.

This clone showed up just a few times. This sequence joins TRBV7-9 and TRBJ1-4; TRBD1 matches at 7 bases. The junction had 0 bases not matched to a gene; V was cut back by 2 bases and J by 3 bases. CDR3 size: 14 residues. Germline CDR1 is SEHNR and CDR2 is FQNEAQ (reference sequence). CDR3: CASSLTGANEKLFF. The CDR3 DNA reads TGTGCCAGCAGCTTAACAGGGGCTAATGAAAAACTGTTTTTT.

The V call is TRBV6-1, the J call TRBJ1-5; 9 bases are a match to TRBD1. The CDR3 sequence is 16 residues long. Per germline, CDR1 MNHNS and CDR2 SASEGT. The ends lost 3 bases at V and 4 bases at J; junction bases unmatched: 7. The CDR3 region is CASSDWDRALNQPQHF. The CDR3 bases are TGTGCCAGCAGTGACTGGGACAGGGCCTTAAATCAGCCCCAGCATTTT.

Turning to this clone: This sample includes further DNA sequences coding for the same CDR3. The rearrangement uses TRBV29-1 and TRBJ2-3, with TRBD1 identical over 9 bases. The V gene's germline CDR1 is SQVTM and CDR2 ANQGSEA. The length of the CDR3 is 12 residues. Trimming took 4 bases from V and 5 from J; bases not matched to a gene: 1. CDR3: CSVGQGVDTQYF. CDR3 sequence (DNA): TGCAGCGTTGGACAGGGGGTAGATACGCAGTATTTT.

The chain recombines TRBV9 with TRBJ1-3; a possible D gene is TRBD1 (5 bases). With 0 bases removed from V and 8 bases from J, the gap between germline ends came to 15 bases. Looked up from germline, CDR1 is SGDLS and CDR2 is YYNGEE. The length of the CDR3 is 15 residues. CDR3 loop: CASSVATRGGDTIYF. Written as DNA, the CDR3 is TGTGCCAGCAGCGTAGCTACTAGGGGAGGTGACACCATATATTTT. Full variable domain (remainder filled in from reference TRBV9 and TRBJ1-3): DSGVTQTPKHLITATGQRVTLRCSPRSGDLSVYWYQQSLDQGLQFLIQYYNGEERAKGNILERFSAQQFPDLHSELNLSSLELGDSALYFCASSVATRGGDTIYFGEGSWLTVV.

The V and J genes are TRBV7-6 and TRBJ2-1, with 12 bases fitting TRBD2. Germline CDR1 is SGHVS and CDR2 is FNYEAQ. CDR3 length: 19 amino acids. V lost 1 base to trimming and J lost 5 bases; unmatched junction nucleotides: 12. The CDR3 region is CASSLEASGGAGDNNEQFF. The CDR3 DNA is TGTGCCAGCAGCTTAGAGGCTAGCGGGGGGGCTGGGGACAACAATGAGCAGTTCTTC.

This chain uses TRBV6-1 with TRBJ1-5, with 7 positions matching TRBD1. The length of the CDR3 is 13 residues. The germline V gene encodes CDR1 MNHNS and CDR2 SASEGT. J lost 7 bases, V lost 3 bases, and 3 bases had no gene match. CDR3 sequence reads: CASSDMDRQPQHF. DNA of the CDR3: TGTGCCAGCAGTGACATGGACAGGCAGCCCCAGCATTTT.

The chain couples TRBV30 to TRBJ1-2; D possibly corresponds to TRBD1 (5 bases). The V gene lost 2 bases and the J gene lost 6 bases, with 10 bases spanning the gap. Germline V CDR1 and CDR2: GTSNPN, SVGIG (reference sequence). This CDR3 contains 12 residues. The CDR3 is CAWSLGGDGYTF. The CDR3 nucleotides read TGTGCCTGGAGTTTAGGAGGGGATGGCTACACCTTC.

This chain joins TRBV9 and TRBJ2-3; 9 bases are a match to TRBD1. V was clipped by 0 bases and J by 2 bases; unmatched bases: 16. Germline CDR1 is SGDLS and CDR2 is YYNGEE. The CDR3 extends over 20 amino acids. In nucleotides, the CDR3 is TGTGCCAGCAGCGTAGCTGCCAGGACAGGGGTACCTTGGGACACAGATACGCAGTATTTT. This gives the protein CASSVAARTGVPWDTDTQYF. Filled out from reference TRBV9 and TRBJ2-3, the complete variable domain reads DSGVTQTPKHLITATGQRVTLRCSPRSGDLSVYWYQQSLDQGLQFLIQYYNGEERAKGNILERFSAQQFPDLHSELNLSSLELGDSALYFCASSVAARTGVPWDTDTQYFGPGTRLTVL.

This chain connects TRBV2 to TRBJ1-2; D unresolved. Trimming cost V 5 bases and J 5 bases, with 24 bases left between them. From germline, CDR1 is SNHLY and CDR2 FYNNEI. CDR3 length: 17 amino acids. The CDR3 spells CASSLWAEKTGRYGYTF. In nucleotides, the CDR3 is TGTGCCAGCAGTCTCTGGGCCGAAAAGACCGGGAGGTATGGCTACACCTTC.

In this sample, this clone turned up a few times. The rearrangement joins TRBV10-2 to TRBJ2-1; the match to TRBD2 covers 16 bases. CDR3 length: 20 amino acids. Unmatched junction bases numbered 8, after V lost 0 bases and J lost 3 bases. Germline V gene data show CDR1 as WSHSY and CDR2 as SAAADI. CDR3 region: CASSESKMGTSGRVYNEQFF. The CDR3 coding sequence is TGCGCCAGCAGTGAGTCGAAAATGGGGACTAGCGGGAGGGTCTACAATGAGCAGTTCTTC.

The V and J genes are TRBV5-1 and TRBJ2-2; perhaps TRBD2 as D (6 bases). Per the germline V gene, CDR1 is SGHRS and CDR2 is YFSETQ. Between the trimmed V and J ends, which lost 4 bases and 4 bases, there was a span of 14 bases. This CDR3 comprises 15 residues. The CDR3 region is CASSRDARGTGELFF. CDR3 DNA sequence: TGCGCCAGCAGCAGGGACGCGCGGGGCACCGGGGAGCTGTTTTTT. Based on the CDR3 plus reference TRBV5-1 and TRBJ2-2, the full variable domain is KAGVTQTPRYLIKTRGQQVTLSCSPISGHRSVSWYQQTPGQGLQFLFEYFSETQRNKGNFPGRFSGRQFSNSRSEMNVSTLELGDSALYLCASSRDARGTGELFFGEGSRLTVL.

The chain employs TRBV6-5 and TRBJ1-3; D is unresolved. The CDR3 length is 15 residues. Trimming left V 8 bases short and J 0 bases short, with 14 bases between. Germline V gene data show CDR1 as MNHEY and CDR2 as SVGAGI. The CDR3 DNA reads as TGTGCCAGCCTACCTTCAGCGAACTCTGGAAACACCATATATTTT. Encoded protein: CASLPSANSGNTIYF.

This chain connects TRBV25-1 to TRBJ1-1; D possibly corresponds to TRBD1 (5 bases). Trimming cost V 0 bases and J 1 base, with 9 bases left between them. In germline, CDR1 is MGHDK, CDR2 SYGVNS. The CDR3 totals 15 residues. CDR3 loop: CASSEYRGSNTEAFF. The CDR3 coding sequence is TGTGCCAGCAGTGAATATAGGGGCTCGAACACTGAAGCTTTCTTT.

This clone was seen a handful of times. J is TRBJ2-6 and V is TRBV20-1; D perhaps matches TRBD1 (5 bases). Trimming removed 3 bases at V and 12 bases at J, with 9 bases between. From germline, CDR1 is DFQATT and CDR2 SNEGSKA (reference sequence). The CDR3 loop spans 11 amino acids. CDR3 nucleotides: TGCAGTGCTAGCCGGACAAGCGTCCTGACTTTC. Protein: CSASRTSVLTF.

A few counts support this clone. The genes are TRBV7-2 and TRBJ2-7; weak D call: TRBD1 (5 bases). The V gene lost 3 bases and the J gene lost 2 bases, with 20 bases spanning the gap. The CDR3 length is 17 residues. Looked up from germline, CDR1 is SGHTA and CDR2 is FQGNSA. The chain's CDR3 is CASSLASGRVSAYEQYF. The CDR3 bases are TGTGCCAGCAGCTTGGCATCAGGCAGGGTGAGCGCCTACGAGCAGTACTTC.

V gene TRBV5-6 combines with J gene TRBJ1-2; 11 bases are a match to TRBD1. Trimming at V came to 0 bases and at J to 0 bases, leaving 4 bases not matched to a gene. The CDR3 length is 17 residues. Germline CDR1 SGHDT, CDR2 YYEEEE. In DNA, the CDR3 is TGTGCCAGCAGCTTGGAGGGACAGGGGGAAGCTAACTATGGCTACACCTTC. It translates to CASSLEGQGEANYGYTF. The full variable domain, completed using reference TRBV5-6 and TRBJ1-2, is DAGVTQSPTHLIKTRGQQVTLRCSPKSGHDTVSWYQQALGQGPQFIFQYYEEEERQRGNFPDRFSGHQFPNYSSELNVNALLLGDSALYLCASSLEGQGEANYGYTFGSGTRLTVV.

This clone was seen only once. The gene calls are TRBV9 and TRBJ1-2; a weak D match, TRBD1 (5 bases). The CDR3 spans 15 residues. V lost 0 bases and J lost 3, with 12 bases in between. Germline lookup yields CDR1 SGDLS and CDR2 YYNGEE. CDR3 DNA sequence: TGTGCCAGCAGCGTAGAGGCTGGGGGGTACTATGGCTACACCTTC. It yields the protein CASSVEAGGYYGYTF.

This chain joins TRBV29-1 and TRBJ1-1; 7 nucleotides align to TRBD1. Per the germline V gene, CDR1 is SQVTM and CDR2 is ANQGSEA. Unmatched junction bases numbered 6, after V lost 8 bases and J lost 3 bases. This CDR3 is built from 12 residues. The CDR3 nucleotides are TGCAGCTCAGGGGGGTTGGACACTGAAGCTTTCTTT. Translating it yields CSSGGLDTEAFF.

In this sample, this clone turned up a few times. The V gene is TRBV20-1, the J gene TRBJ2-1; possibly TRBD2 for D (5 bases). The CDR3 sequence is 10 residues long. CDR1 is DFQATT, CDR2 SNEGSKA, per germline (reference sequence). V was trimmed by 6 bases and J by 6 bases, leaving 6 bases between them. The CDR3 loop reads CSAGVNEQFF. The CDR3 coding sequence is TGCAGTGCCGGGGTCAATGAGCAGTTCTTC.